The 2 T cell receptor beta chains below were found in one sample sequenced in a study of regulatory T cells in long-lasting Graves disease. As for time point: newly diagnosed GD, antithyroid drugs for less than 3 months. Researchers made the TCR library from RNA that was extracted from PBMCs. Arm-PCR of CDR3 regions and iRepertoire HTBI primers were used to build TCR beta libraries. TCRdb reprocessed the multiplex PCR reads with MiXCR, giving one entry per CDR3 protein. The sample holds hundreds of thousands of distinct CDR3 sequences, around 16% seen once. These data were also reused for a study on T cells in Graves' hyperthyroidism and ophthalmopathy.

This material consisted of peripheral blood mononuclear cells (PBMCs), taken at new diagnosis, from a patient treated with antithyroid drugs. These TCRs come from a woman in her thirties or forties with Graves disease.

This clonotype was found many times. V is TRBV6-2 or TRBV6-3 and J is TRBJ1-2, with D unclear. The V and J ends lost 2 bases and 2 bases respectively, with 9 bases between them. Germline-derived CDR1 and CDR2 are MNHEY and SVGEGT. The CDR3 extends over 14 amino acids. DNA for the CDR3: TGTGCCAGCAGTTACCGACCTAGAAACTATGGCTACACCTTC. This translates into CASSYRPRNYGYTF.

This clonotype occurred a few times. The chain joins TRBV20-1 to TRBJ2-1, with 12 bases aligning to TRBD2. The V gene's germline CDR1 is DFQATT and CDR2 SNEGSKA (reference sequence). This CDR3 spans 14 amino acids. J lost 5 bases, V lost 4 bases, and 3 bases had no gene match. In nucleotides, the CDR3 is TGCAGTGCTACCGGACTAGCGGGGAACAATGAGCAGTTCTTC. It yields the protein CSATGLAGNNEQFF.